The 10 T cell receptor beta chains presented below share a single source sample, sequenced in a study of blood T cell repertoires in COVID-19. The protocol was immunoSEQ multiplex PCR, while the TCRdb copy is restricted to in-frame clones and leaves out a portion. The table records around 240,000 clones, 70% to 90% of them present only once. The sample comprised PBMCs or T cells enriched from blood (not recorded which). These TCRs come from a woman aged 50 to 60 who had recovered from COVID-19.

V gene TRBV10-1 combines with J gene TRBJ2-1; D gene ambiguous. CDR1 is WNHNN, CDR2 SYGVQD, per germline (reference sequence). This CDR3 spans 12 amino acids. The V and J ends lost 5 bases and 6 bases respectively, with 8 bases between them. The CDR3, as DNA: TGCGCCAGCAGTTCTCTAGTCAATGAGCAGTTCTTC. This encodes CASSSLVNEQFF.

The genes are TRBV29-1 and TRBJ2-1, with TRBD2 matching 12 bases. This CDR3 is 18 amino acids long. Germline loops: CDR1 SQVTM, CDR2 ANQGSEA. V dropped 4 bases and J dropped 8; count of bases not matched to a gene: 18. In DNA, the CDR3 is TGCAGCGTTGTAGGAGCTAGCGGGAGGGCTTTTATGGGGGATGAGCAGTTCTTC. It codes for CSVVGASGRAFMGDEQFF.

The CDR3 loop reads CAISESSLAGGYEQFF. CDR3 sequence (DNA): TGTGCCATCAGTGAGTCGTCACTAGCGGGAGGTTATGAGCAGTTCTTC. The chain recombines TRBV10-3 with TRBJ2-1, with TRBD2 identical over 12 bases. The CDR3 runs to 16 residues. Trimming removed 0 bases from V and 8 bases from J; junction bases left unmatched: 5. CDR1 and CDR2 from the germline V gene are ENHRY and SYGVKD.

This chain connects TRBV5-1 to TRBJ2-3; D not resolved. V shed 6 bases and J shed 5 bases, with 13 bases lying between them. CDR1 is SGHRS and CDR2 is YFSETQ in the germline V gene. This CDR3 spans 13 amino acids. The CDR3 sequence: CASIPVPGDTQYF. For the CDR3, the DNA is TGCGCCAGCATCCCTGTGCCGGGAGATACGCAGTATTTT.

DNA for the CDR3: TGCGCCAGCAGCAATGGAGGGCAGAACGTGAACTATGGCTACACCTTC. This gives the protein CASSNGGQNVNYGYTF. The chain carries TRBV5-1 and TRBJ1-2; unclear D gene. Trimming left V 4 bases short and J 2 bases short, with 18 bases between. The germline V gene encodes CDR1 SGHRS and CDR2 YFSETQ. The CDR3 covers 16 residues.

The V gene is TRBV4-2, the J gene TRBJ2-5; 7 bases line up with TRBD1. V was pared by 4 bases and J by 5 bases, with 7 bases of the junction left unmatched. The CDR3 totals 14 residues. Per germline, CDR1 LGHNA and CDR2 YNFKEQ. The CDR3 sequence: CASSPQDRVETQYF. The CDR3, as DNA: TGTGCCAGCAGCCCGCAAGACAGGGTTGAGACCCAGTACTTC.

The chain carries TRBV7-9 and TRBJ2-5; weak D call: TRBD1 (6 bases). This CDR3 comprises 15 residues. Looked up from germline, CDR1 is SEHNR and CDR2 is FQNEAQ (reference sequence). With 4 bases removed from V and 1 base from J, the gap between germline ends came to 13 bases. CDR3: CASSSQGSPQETQYF. CDR3 DNA: TGTGCCAGCAGCTCCCAGGGGTCCCCCCAAGAGACCCAGTACTTC.

V usage is TRBV4-1 and J usage is TRBJ2-1; 12 bases match TRBD2. The junction had 3 bases not matched to a gene; V was cut back by 1 base and J by 2 bases. The CDR3 is 17 amino acids. Germline CDR1 reads MGHRA; CDR2 reads YSYEKL. The CDR3 protein is CASSQASGRDPYNEQFF. The CDR3 nucleotides are TGCGCCAGCAGCCAAGCTAGCGGGAGGGACCCCTACAATGAGCAGTTCTTC.

The table lists this clone with a count of one. This sequence joins TRBV5-1 and TRBJ1-4, with TRBD1 matching 8 bases. Trimming removed 0 bases from V and 7 bases from J; junction bases left unmatched: 8. The CDR3 spans 16 residues. CDR1 SGHRS and CDR2 YFSETQ come from the germline V gene. Written as DNA, the CDR3 is TGCGCCAGCAGCTTGGGGGCGACAGGGGAGAGTGAAAAACTGTTTTTT. The encoded protein is CASSLGATGESEKLFF.

The chain employs TRBV28 and TRBJ1-2, with 7 nucleotides matching TRBD1. V lost 6 bases and J lost 2; bases outside the gene matches: 9. Per the germline V gene, CDR1 is MDHEN and CDR2 is SYDVKM. This CDR3 spans 15 amino acids. The chain's CDR3 is CASSVRAGGNYGYTF. CDR3 sequence (DNA): TGTGCCAGCAGCGTTCGGGCAGGGGGAAACTATGGCTACACCTTC.